Listed here are 11 T cell receptor beta chains from one sample, sequenced in a study of tumour-infiltrating T cells in Burkitt lymphoma. TCRdb's table, derived via immunoSEQ multiplex PCR, lists solely in-frame clones and lacks some. The sample comprises 5,000 to 7,000 clones, more than 8% of which are singletons, and around 2.2% rests with the top ten. Sequencing was carried out using tumor tissue. The receptors were sampled from a human donor with diffuse large B-cell lymphoma.

This sequence joins TRBV28 and TRBJ1-4; 10 bases map to TRBD1. This CDR3 comprises 15 residues. Germline V gives CDR1 MDHEN, CDR2 SYDVKM. V trimming: 6 bases; J trimming: 3 bases; junction bases outside the gene matches: 4. The CDR3 sequence is CASRGQGTANEKLFF. In DNA, the CDR3 is TGTGCCAGCAGGGGACAGGGGACGGCTAATGAAAAACTGTTTTTT.

The sample holds a few counts of this clone. The rearrangement joins TRBV19 to TRBJ1-1; D remains ambiguous. Germline loops: CDR1 LNHDA, CDR2 SQIVND (reference sequence). V was clipped by 3 bases and J by 8 bases, with 7 bases between them. The length of the CDR3 is 11 residues. Here the CDR3 reads CASSIGMEAFF. In DNA form, the CDR3 reads TGTGCCAGTAGTATCGGCATGGAAGCTTTCTTT.

The chain employs TRBV5-8 and TRBJ1-4; possible D gene TRBD1, 6 bases. The germline gives CDR1 SGHTS, CDR2 YDEGEE. The CDR3 sequence is 15 residues long. Trimming took 4 bases from V and 2 from J, leaving 12 bases between them. The DNA of the CDR3 is TGTGCCAGCAGCGACAGGCGGGGCACTAATGAAAAACTGTTTTTT. This translates into CASSDRRGTNEKLFF.

V gene TRBV5-5 combines with J gene TRBJ2-2; 7 nucleotides line up with TRBD1. V was pared by 3 bases and J by 3 bases, with 8 bases of the junction left unmatched. The CDR3 runs 16 residues. From germline, CDR1 is SGHKS and CDR2 YYEKEE (reference sequence). For the CDR3, the DNA is TGTGCCAGCAGCTGGGCACCGACAGGGTACACCGGGGAGCTGTTTTTT. It codes for CASSWAPTGYTGELFF.

This clone came up a few times. In DNA form, the CDR3 reads TGTGCCAGCAGCTTTGGACCCGGGGGCGCGGGAAAAGAGACCCAGTACTTC. This translates into CASSFGPGGAGKETQYF. The V gene is TRBV13, the J gene TRBJ2-5, with D perhaps being TRBD1 or TRBD2 (6 bases each). The ends were cut back, 3 bases at V and 3 bases at J, with 20 bases in the middle. The CDR3 is 17 amino acids. Germline V CDR1 and CDR2: PRHDT, FYEKMQ (reference sequence).

The chain couples TRBV19 to TRBJ1-5; D gene unclear. The CDR3 spans 14 residues. CDR1 and CDR2 (germline): LNHDA, SQIVND (reference sequence). V lost 1 base, J lost 0 bases, and 4 bases lay in between. As DNA, the CDR3 is TGTGCCAGTAGTATAGGGGATAGCAATCAGCCCCAGCATTTT. Protein product: CASSIGDSNQPQHF.

V usage is TRBV6-5 and J usage is TRBJ1-2, with unresolved D. The germline V and J ends were trimmed by 5 bases and 4 bases, with 11 bases remaining between them. The CDR3 covers 13 residues. Germline V lookup: CDR1 MNHEY, CDR2 SVGAGI. CDR3 in amino acids: CASSPDRGYGYTF. CDR3 nucleotide sequence: TGTGCCAGCAGTCCCGATAGAGGCTATGGCTACACCTTC.

This chain connects TRBV6-1 to TRBJ1-6; TRBD1 matches 7 bases. Germline V gene sequence: CDR1 MNHNS, CDR2 SASEGT. The trim removed 4 bases at V and 8 bases at J, leaving 5 bases unmatched. There are 14 residues in the CDR3. CDR3 nucleotide sequence: TGTGCCAGCAGTGGACAGGGTGTGCATTCACCCCTCCACTTT. Translation gives CASSGQGVHSPLHF.

The chain uses TRBV11-2 and TRBJ1-4; no reliable D call. Germline V lookup: CDR1 SGHAT, CDR2 FQNNGV. Trimming left V 3 bases short and J 7 bases short, with 12 bases between. The CDR3 is made up of 14 amino acids. The CDR3 DNA reads as TGTGCCAGCAGCTTGAGGGTGGCGGGTGAAAAACTGTTTTTT. It codes for CASSLRVAGEKLFF.

This clone was found a few times. The V call is TRBV28, the J call TRBJ2-7; D is unresolved. CDR1 is MDHEN, CDR2 SYDVKM, per germline. The V and J ends lost 3 bases and 5 bases respectively, with 11 bases between them. This CDR3 is 13 amino acids long. CDR3 loop: CASSLGRTDEQYF. For the CDR3, the DNA is TGTGCCAGCAGTTTGGGTCGAACAGACGAGCAGTACTTC.

This clone was counted a few times. The chain recombines TRBV9 with TRBJ1-6; D is unclear. The CDR3 extends over 13 amino acids. Germline V gene data show CDR1 as SGDLS and CDR2 as YYNGEE. Trimming removed 0 bases at V and 12 bases at J, with 10 bases between. CDR3 in amino acids: CASSVGQYRPLHF. Written as DNA, the CDR3 is TGTGCCAGCAGCGTAGGACAATATCGACCCCTCCACTTT.